This T cell receptor (beta chain) was documented in a study of blood T cell repertoires in COVID-19. On the study more broadly: Nucleic acid was either cDNA or gDNA, and it came from T cells, B-cell-depleted T cells, or PBMCs.

V was shortened by 0 bases and J by 4 bases, with 9 bases between the two germline ends. CDR3 length: 15 residues. CDR1 LNHNV and CDR2 YYDKDF come from the germline V gene (reference sequence). Sequenced by immunoSEQ multiplex PCR; TCRdb stores in-frame clones only, minus some. The sample contains around 100,000 clones, around four fifths of which appear only once. This receptor was taken from a human donor in a cohort sampled during active COVID-19. This chain links TRBV15 with TRBJ1-4, with D unclear. Sequenced: peripheral blood. Here the CDR3 reads CATSRDVPSNEKLFF. Here the CDR3 DNA reads TGTGCCACCAGCAGAGATGTTCCTAGTAATGAAAAACTGTTTTTT. The full variable domain, completed using reference TRBV15 and TRBJ1-4, is DAMVIQNPRYQVTQFGKPVTLSCSQTLNHNVMYWYQQKSSQAPKLLFHYYDKDFNNEADTPDNFQSRRPNTSFCFLDIRSPGLGDTAMYLCATSRDVPSNEKLFFGSGTQLSVL.